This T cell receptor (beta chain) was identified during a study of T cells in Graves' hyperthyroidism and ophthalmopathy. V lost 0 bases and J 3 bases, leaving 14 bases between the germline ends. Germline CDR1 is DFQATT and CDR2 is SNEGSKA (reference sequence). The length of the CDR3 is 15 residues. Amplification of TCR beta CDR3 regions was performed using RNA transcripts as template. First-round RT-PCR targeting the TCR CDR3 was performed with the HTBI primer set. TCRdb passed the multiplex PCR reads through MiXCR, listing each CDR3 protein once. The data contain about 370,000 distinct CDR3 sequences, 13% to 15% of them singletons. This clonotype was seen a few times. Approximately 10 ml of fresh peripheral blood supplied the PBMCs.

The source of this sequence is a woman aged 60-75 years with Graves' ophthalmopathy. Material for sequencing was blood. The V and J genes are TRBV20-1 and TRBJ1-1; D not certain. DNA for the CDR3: TGCAGTGCTAGAGATCAACTGGGCGGTGACACTGAAGCTTTCTTT. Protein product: CSARDQLGGDTEAFF.